This is a list of T cell receptor beta chains from one sample in a study of early T cells in non-severe SARS-CoV-2 infection. TCRdb used MiXCR to reprocess the 5' RACE reads, holding one entry per CDR3 protein. The sample records approximately 63,000 distinct CDR3 sequences, approximately 5.9% being singletons. The sequencing here drew on whole blood, taken at baseline. The receptor source for this set is an adult who was a healthcare worker with PCR-confirmed SARS-CoV-2 infection or an uninfected control (not recorded which). Each CDR3 is given with its conserved first and last residue. D genes are given only for firm matches. Only part of the rows carry a size: once, few, many, or a class if the clone is expanded.

J gene,V gene,clone size,D gene,CDR3 protein,CDR3 DNA
TRBJ1-3,TRBV18,many,NA,CASSPNSVSSGNTIYF,TGTGCCAGCTCACCAAACAGCGTCTCTTCTGGAAACACCATATATTTT
TRBJ1-5,TRBV28,many,TRBD1,CASSLQGAVQPQHF,TGTGCCAGCAGTTTACAGGGGGCAGTTCAGCCCCAGCATTTT
TRBJ2-1,TRBV18,many,TRBD2,CASSPQVGTSVGNEQFF,TGTGCCAGCTCACCTCAAGTTGGGACTAGCGTCGGGAATGAGCAGTTCTTC
TRBJ2-1,TRBV19,many,NA,CASSIIDPPSSYNEQFF,TGTGCCAGTAGTATAATTGACCCCCCCAGCTCCTACAATGAGCAGTTCTTC
TRBJ2-1,TRBV20-1,NA,TRBD2,CSARGLAGLDEQFF,TGCAGTGCTAGAGGGCTAGCGGGATTGGATGAGCAGTTCTTC
TRBJ2-6,TRBV20-1,many,NA,CSASKGSGANVLTF,TGCAGTGCTTCAAAAGGTTCTGGGGCCAACGTCCTGACTTTC
TRBJ2-3,TRBV19,many,TRBD2,CASSPRTSGSPSTDTQYF,TGTGCCAGTAGTCCCAGGACTAGCGGTAGCCCTAGCACAGATACGCAGTATTTT
TRBJ2-5,TRBV5-1,many,NA,CASSPLPGEETQYF,TGCGCCAGCAGCCCCTTGCCAGGGGAAGAGACCCAGTACTTC
TRBJ2-7,TRBV25-1,few,NA,CASSESPDGQNEQYF,TGTGCCAGCAGTGAGTCTCCCGACGGACAGAACGAGCAGTACTTC
TRBJ1-6,TRBV11-2,NA,NA,CASSTIWANSYNSPLHF,TGTGCCAGCAGCACCATATGGGCGAACTCCTATAATTCACCCCTCCACTTT
TRBJ2-2,TRBV5-4,NA,TRBD2,CASSSIAGGFGELFF,TGTGCCAGCAGTTCCATAGCGGGAGGGTTCGGGGAGCTGTTTTTT
TRBJ2-2,TRBV2,few,NA,CASSEIGSGSGELFF,TGTGCCAGCAGTGAAATTGGGAGCGGAAGCGGGGAGCTGTTTTTT
TRBJ2-2,TRBV19,few,NA,CASSIGVAGELFF,TGTGCCAGTAGTATTGGGGTGGCCGGGGAGCTGTTTTTT
TRBJ2-3,TRBV11-2,NA,NA,CASSRDFSTDTQYF,TGTGCCAGCAGCAGGGACTTTAGCACAGATACGCAGTATTTT
TRBJ1-2,TRBV28,NA,TRBD1,CASSSPPGTGGFNYGYTF,TGTGCCAGCAGTTCTCCTCCCGGGACAGGGGGTTTTAACTATGGCTACACCTTC
TRBJ2-6,TRBV4-1,few,TRBD2,CASSQTGIAGVSGANVLTF,TGCGCCAGCAGCCAAACCGGGATAGCGGGGGTCTCTGGGGCCAACGTCCTGACTTTC
TRBJ2-7,TRBV5-6,many,NA,CASTRSGTATEQYF,TGTGCCAGCACCAGATCGGGGACGGCTACCGAGCAGTACTTC